The present entry profiles one T cell receptor (beta chain) with its context. The CDR3 consists of 15 residues. CDR1 is MGHRA and CDR2 is YSYEKL in the germline V gene. The V segment lost 6 bases and the J segment 5 bases; nucleotides outside the gene matches: 6. Assay: immunoSEQ multiplex PCR; the TCRdb copy retains only in-frame clones and omits some. The sample gives 600,000 to 800,000 clones, about two thirds of which show up once; more than 1.5% is in the top ten. This sample was included in a study of shared clonotypes between healthy human individuals. The sample was memory CD4+ T cells sorted from blood. Documented subset: CD45RA-negative fraction. The origin of this receptor is a woman aged 30 to 39 in good health. The chain recombines TRBV4-1 with TRBJ2-3, with TRBD2 matching over 12 bases. The CDR3 DNA reads TGCGCCAGCAGTCGACTAGCGGGAGACGTAGATACGCAGTATTTT. This translates into CASSRLAGDVDTQYF.